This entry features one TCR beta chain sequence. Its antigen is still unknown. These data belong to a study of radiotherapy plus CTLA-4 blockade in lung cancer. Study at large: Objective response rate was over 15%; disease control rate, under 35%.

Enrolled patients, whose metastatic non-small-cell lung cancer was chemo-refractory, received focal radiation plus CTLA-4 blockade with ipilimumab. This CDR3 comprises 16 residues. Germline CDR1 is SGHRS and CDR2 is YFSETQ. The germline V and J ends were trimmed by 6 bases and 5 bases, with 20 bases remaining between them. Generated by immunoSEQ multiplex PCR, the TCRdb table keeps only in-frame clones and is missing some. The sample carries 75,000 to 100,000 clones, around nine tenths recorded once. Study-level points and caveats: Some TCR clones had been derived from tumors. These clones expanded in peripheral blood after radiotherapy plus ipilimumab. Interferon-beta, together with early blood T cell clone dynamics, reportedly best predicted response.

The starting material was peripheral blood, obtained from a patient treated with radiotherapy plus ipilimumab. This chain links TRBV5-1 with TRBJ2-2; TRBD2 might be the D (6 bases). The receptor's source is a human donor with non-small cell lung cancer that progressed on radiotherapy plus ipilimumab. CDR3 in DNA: TGCGCCAGCACAGAGTCAGGGACTCCTATAACCGGGGAGCTGTTTTTT. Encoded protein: CASTESGTPITGELFF.